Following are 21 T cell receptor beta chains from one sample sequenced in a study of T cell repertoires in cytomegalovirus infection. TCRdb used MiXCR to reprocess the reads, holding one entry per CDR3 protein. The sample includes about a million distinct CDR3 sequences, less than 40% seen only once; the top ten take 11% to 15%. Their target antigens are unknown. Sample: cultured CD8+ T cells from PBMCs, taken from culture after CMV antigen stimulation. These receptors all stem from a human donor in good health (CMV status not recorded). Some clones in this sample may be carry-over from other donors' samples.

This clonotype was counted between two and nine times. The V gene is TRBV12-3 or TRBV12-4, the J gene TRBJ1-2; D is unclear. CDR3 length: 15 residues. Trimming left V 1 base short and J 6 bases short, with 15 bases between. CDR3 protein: CASSLGEESFHGYTF. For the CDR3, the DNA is TGTGCCAGCAGTTTAGGTGAGGAGTCCTTCCATGGCTACACCTTC.

The CDR3 loop is CASSYFLDLANTEAFF. As DNA, the CDR3 is TGTGCCAGCAGTTACTTCCTTGACTTGGCGAACACTGAAGCTTTCTTT. The chain couples TRBV6-5 to TRBJ1-1; D uncertain. The CDR3 loop spans 16 amino acids. V lost 1 base, J lost 1 base, and 13 bases lay in between. Germline CDR1 and CDR2: MNHEY and SVGAGI.

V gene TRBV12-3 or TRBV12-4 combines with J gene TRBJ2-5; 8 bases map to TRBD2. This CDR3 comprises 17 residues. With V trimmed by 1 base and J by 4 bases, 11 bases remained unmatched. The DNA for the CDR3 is TGTGCCAGCAGTTTAGGATACGGGGGGGTTGGAGGAGAGACCCAGTACTTC. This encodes CASSLGYGGVGGETQYF.

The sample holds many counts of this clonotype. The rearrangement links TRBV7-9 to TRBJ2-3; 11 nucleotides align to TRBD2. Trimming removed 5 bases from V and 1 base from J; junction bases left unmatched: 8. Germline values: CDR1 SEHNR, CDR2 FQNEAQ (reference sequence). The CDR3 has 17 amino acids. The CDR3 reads CASSPSLTSGGTDTQYF. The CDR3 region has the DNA TGTGCCAGCAGCCCTAGCCTGACTAGCGGGGGCACAGATACGCAGTATTTT.

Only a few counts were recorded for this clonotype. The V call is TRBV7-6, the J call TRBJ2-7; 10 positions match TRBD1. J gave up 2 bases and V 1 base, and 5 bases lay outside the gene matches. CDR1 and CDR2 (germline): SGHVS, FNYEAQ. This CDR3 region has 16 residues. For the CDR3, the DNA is TGTGCCAGCAGCTTAGAGAGGGACAGGGGCACCTACGAGCAGTACTTC. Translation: CASSLERDRGTYEQYF.

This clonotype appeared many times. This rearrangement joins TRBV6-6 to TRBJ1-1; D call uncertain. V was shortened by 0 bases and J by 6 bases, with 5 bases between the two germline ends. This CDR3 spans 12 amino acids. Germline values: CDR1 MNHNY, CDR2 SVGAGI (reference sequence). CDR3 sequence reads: CASSYSPPEAFF. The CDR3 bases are TGTGCCAGCAGTTACTCGCCCCCTGAAGCTTTCTTT.

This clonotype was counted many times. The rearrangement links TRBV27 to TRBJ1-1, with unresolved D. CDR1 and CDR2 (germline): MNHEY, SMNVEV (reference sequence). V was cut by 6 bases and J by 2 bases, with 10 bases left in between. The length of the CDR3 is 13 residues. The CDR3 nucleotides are TGTGCCAGCAGCTTCTCTGTAAACACTGAAGCTTTCTTT. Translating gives CASSFSVNTEAFF.

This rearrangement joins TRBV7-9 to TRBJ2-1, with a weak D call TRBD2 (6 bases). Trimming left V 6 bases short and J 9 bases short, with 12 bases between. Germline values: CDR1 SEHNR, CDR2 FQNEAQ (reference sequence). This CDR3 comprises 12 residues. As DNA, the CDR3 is TGTGCCAGCAGGCCGCAGGGAGGTGAGCAGTTCTTC. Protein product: CASRPQGGEQFF. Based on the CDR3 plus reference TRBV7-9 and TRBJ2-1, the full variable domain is DTGVSQNPRHKITKRGQNVTFRCDPISEHNRLYWYRQTLGQGPEFLTYFQNEAQLEKSRLLSDRFSAERPKGSFSTLEIQRTEQGDSAMYLCASRPQGGEQFFGPGTRLTVL.

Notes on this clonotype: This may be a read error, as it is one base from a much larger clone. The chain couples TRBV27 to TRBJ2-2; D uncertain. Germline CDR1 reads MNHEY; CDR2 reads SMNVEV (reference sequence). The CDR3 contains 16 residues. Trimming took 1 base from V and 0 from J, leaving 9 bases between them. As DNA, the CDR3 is TGTGCCAGCAGTTTATTTTCGGCCTCGAACACCGGGGAGCTGTTTTTT. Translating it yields CASSLFSASNTGELFF.

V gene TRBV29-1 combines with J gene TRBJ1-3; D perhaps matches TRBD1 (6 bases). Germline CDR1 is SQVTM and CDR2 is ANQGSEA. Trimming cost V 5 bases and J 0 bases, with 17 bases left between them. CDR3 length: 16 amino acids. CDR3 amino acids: CSVYRGDTDSGNTIYF. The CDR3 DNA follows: TGCAGCGTTTACAGAGGGGACACTGACTCTGGAAACACCATATATTTT.

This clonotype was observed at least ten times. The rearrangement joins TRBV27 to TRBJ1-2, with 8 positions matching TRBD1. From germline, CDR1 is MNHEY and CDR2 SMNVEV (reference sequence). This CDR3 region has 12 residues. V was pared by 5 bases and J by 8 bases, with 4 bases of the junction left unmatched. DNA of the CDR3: TGTGCCAGCAGTCCAGGGGGCGTCGGCTACACCTTC. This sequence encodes CASSPGGVGYTF.

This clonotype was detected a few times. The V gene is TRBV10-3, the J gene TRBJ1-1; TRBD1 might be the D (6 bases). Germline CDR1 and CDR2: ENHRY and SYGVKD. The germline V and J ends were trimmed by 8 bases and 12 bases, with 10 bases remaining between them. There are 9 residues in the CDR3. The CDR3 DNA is TGTGCCATCGGGACACCGACTTTCTTT. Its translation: CAIGTPTFF.

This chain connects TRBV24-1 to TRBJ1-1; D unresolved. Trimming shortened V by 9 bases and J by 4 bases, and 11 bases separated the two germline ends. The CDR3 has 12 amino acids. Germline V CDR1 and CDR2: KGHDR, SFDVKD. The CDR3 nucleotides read TGTGCCACCGTCTGGAGGAGCACTGAAGCTTTCTTT. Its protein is CATVWRSTEAFF.

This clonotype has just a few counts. CDR3 sequence: CASSQGLTGTGEGQFF. CDR3 bases: TGCGCCAGCAGCCAAGGACTAACCGGGACAGGGGAAGGGCAGTTCTTC. The V and J genes are TRBV4-1 and TRBJ2-1; 10 nucleotides align to TRBD1. Germline V lookup: CDR1 MGHRA, CDR2 YSYEKL. V trimming: 1 base; J trimming: 12 bases; junction bases outside the gene matches: 12. This CDR3 is built from 16 residues.

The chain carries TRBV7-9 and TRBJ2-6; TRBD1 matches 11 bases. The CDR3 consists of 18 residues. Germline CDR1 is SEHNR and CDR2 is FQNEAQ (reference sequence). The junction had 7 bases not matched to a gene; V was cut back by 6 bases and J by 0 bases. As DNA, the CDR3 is TGTGCCAGCAGTTCACAGGGACAGGGGGTCTCTGGGGCCAACGTCCTGACTTTC. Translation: CASSSQGQGVSGANVLTF.

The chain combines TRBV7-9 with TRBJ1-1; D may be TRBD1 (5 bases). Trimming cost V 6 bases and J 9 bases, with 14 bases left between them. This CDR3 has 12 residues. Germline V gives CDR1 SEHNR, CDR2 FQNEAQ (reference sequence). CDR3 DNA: TGTGCCAGCAGTCGGGACGGGAATAAAGCTTTCTTT. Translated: CASSRDGNKAFF.

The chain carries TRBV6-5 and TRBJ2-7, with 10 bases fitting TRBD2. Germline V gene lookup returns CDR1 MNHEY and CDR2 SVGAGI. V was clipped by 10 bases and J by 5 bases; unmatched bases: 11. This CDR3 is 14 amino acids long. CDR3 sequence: CATGGFTSGDEQYV. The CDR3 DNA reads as TGTGCCACCGGAGGATTTACTAGCGGGGACGAGCAGTACGTC.

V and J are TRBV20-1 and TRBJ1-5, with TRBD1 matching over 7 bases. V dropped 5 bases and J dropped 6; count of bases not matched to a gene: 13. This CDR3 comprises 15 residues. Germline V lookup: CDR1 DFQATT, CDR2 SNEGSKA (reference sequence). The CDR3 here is CSAYRGIGRGQPQHF. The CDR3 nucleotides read TGCAGTGCTTACAGGGGAATAGGGAGGGGTCAGCCCCAGCATTTT.

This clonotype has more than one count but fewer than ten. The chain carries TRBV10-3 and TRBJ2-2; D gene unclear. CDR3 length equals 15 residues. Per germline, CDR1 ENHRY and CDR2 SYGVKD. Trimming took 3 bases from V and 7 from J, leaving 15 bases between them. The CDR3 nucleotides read TGTGCCATCAGTGACCGGGCGGTCCGTGGCGGGGAGCTGTTTTTT. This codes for CAISDRAVRGGELFF.

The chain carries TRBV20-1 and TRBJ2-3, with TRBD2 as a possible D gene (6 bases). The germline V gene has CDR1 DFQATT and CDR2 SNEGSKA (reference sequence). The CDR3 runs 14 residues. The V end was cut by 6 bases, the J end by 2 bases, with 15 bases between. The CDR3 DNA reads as TGCAGTGCCCCCCCGGGGGTTTCCACAGATACGCAGTATTTT. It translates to CSAPPGVSTDTQYF.

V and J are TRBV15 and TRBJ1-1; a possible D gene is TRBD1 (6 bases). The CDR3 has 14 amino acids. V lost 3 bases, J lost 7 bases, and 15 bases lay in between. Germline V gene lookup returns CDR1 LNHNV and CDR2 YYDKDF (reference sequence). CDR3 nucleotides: TGTGCCACCAGCAGGACAGGCTTACCGATTGAAGCTTTCTTT. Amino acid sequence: CATSRTGLPIEAFF.